A selection of T cell receptor beta chains follows, all from one sample in a study of shared T cell receptors in the human thymus. Some clones are missing from TCRdb's copy, which holds only in-frame ones; the method was immunoSEQ multiplex PCR. The sample carries fewer than 700,000 clones, around 89% recorded once. Another study also made use of these data, one on human thymus T cells.

Sequences were obtained from thymocytes. The receptors were sampled from a boy under two years old with a congenital heart defect. Both conserved end residues are part of each CDR3. D genes are given only for firm matches. For some rows the clone size is stated as once, few or many, or as a class when expanded; others skip it.

d_gene,abundance,j_gene,v_gene,CDR3nt,CDR3aa
TRBD1,NA,TRBJ2-2,TRBV14,TGTGCCAGCAGCCCGGACAGGCTCACCGGGGAGCTGTTTTTT,CASSPDRLTGELFF
TRBD2,NA,TRBJ2-1,TRBV27,TGTGCCAGCAGTTTGCCTGCTAGCGGGAGACCCAATGAGCAGTTCTTC,CASSLPASGRPNEQFF
TRBD1,NA,TRBJ2-5,TRBV11-1,TGTGCCAGCAGCTTAGAGGGACAGGGGGCTCGGAAGACCCAGTACTTC,CASSLEGQGARKTQYF
NA,NA,TRBJ2-4,TRBV25-1,TGTGCCAGCAGACCCCAAAGGGAGGCAAACATGGAAAACATTCAGTACTTC,CASRPQREANMENIQYF
NA,NA,TRBJ2-1,TRBV30,TGTGCCTCGGGGGTAGATGAGCAGTTCTTC,CASGVDEQFF
TRBD2,NA,TRBJ2-1,TRBV5-1,TGCGCCAGCAGCCTCACGGGGGGCGGGAGGGCCGCCGAGTACAATGAGCAGTTCTTC,CASSLTGGGRAAEYNEQFF
NA,NA,TRBJ2-1,TRBV30,TGTGCCTGGAGTGGGGCCTACTGGTATGAGCAGTTCTTC,CAWSGAYWYEQFF
NA,few,TRBJ2-7,TRBV4-3,TGCGCCAGCAGCCAAGTGGGAGGAGACTCCTACGAGCAGTACTTC,CASSQVGGDSYEQYF
NA,NA,TRBJ2-5,TRBV4-2,TGTGCCAGCAGCCAAGGTTTGGGCAGGAGGTCAGAGACCCAGTACTTC,CASSQGLGRRSETQYF
NA,NA,TRBJ2-7,TRBV7-9,TGTGCCAGCAGCCCCCCCCGGGACTCCTACGAGCAGTACTTC,CASSPPRDSYEQYF
TRBD2,NA,TRBJ2-1,TRBV4-3,TGCGCCAGCAGCCAATTTAGAGGGCTAGCGGTAAATGAGCAGTTCTTC,CASSQFRGLAVNEQFF
NA,NA,TRBJ2-5,TRBV7-6,TGTGCCAGCTCTCAGGCCTGGACAGAGGGAAACCAAGAGACCCAGTACTTC,CASSQAWTEGNQETQYF
TRBD2,once,TRBJ2-1,TRBV11-2,TGTGCCAGCAGCCGCTCCCACGCAACTAAGCGGGAGTACAATGAGCAGTTCTTC,CASSRSHATKREYNEQFF
TRBD2,NA,TRBJ2-2,TRBV9,TGTGCCAGCAGCGTAGAACTGTACGGGAGGGCCACCGGGGAGCTGTTTTTT,CASSVELYGRATGELFF
NA,NA,TRBJ2-1,TRBV11-3,TGTGCCAGCAGCTTAAGGAACAGCGGGCCGAGCTCCTACAATGAGCAGTTCTTC,CASSLRNSGPSSYNEQFF
TRBD2,NA,TRBJ2-4,TRBV4-3,TGCGCCAGCAGCCATCGGAGGACTAGCGGGAGGACCGAACACAAAAACATTCAGTACTTC,CASSHRRTSGRTEHKNIQYF
TRBD1,NA,TRBJ2-7,TRBV19,TGTGCCAGTAGTATCGGGACAGGTCCGGTCTACGAGCAGTACTTC,CASSIGTGPVYEQYF
NA,NA,TRBJ2-7,TRBV28,TGTGCCAGCAGACACCTAGCCGGCGAGCAGTACTTC,CASRHLAGEQYF
TRBD1,NA,TRBJ1-2,TRBV5-6,TGTGCCAGCAGCCTGGACAGGGGCTATGGCTACACCTTC,CASSLDRGYGYTF